This TCR beta chain was found in a study of cytomegalovirus exposure and HLA in healthy donors. Sequenced by immunoSEQ multiplex PCR; TCRdb stores in-frame clones only, minus some. The table records 200,000 or so clones, roughly 80% of them present only once. This clone was seen a handful of times. The CDR3 loop spans 13 amino acids. Germline V gene lookup returns CDR1 SGHVS and CDR2 FQNEAQ. Losses at the gene ends were 1 base for V and 13 bases for J; bases not matched to a gene: 4. The chain joins TRBV7-8 to TRBJ2-1, with 10 nucleotides matching TRBD2. Sequences were obtained from PBMCs. This clonotype was sampled from a woman aged 18-30 years in good health and CMV-seronegative. The CDR3 protein is CASSLGSSGGQFF. The CDR3 coding sequence is TGTGCCAGCAGCTTAGGTTCTAGCGGGGGACAGTTCTTC.